These 24 T cell receptor beta chains were sequenced from one sample in a study of beta chain features in type 1 diabetes. The investigators reverse transcribed all of the isolated RNA, so they sequenced expressed TCRB transcripts. Profiling relied on immunoSEQ multiplex PCR, and the TCRdb table lists in-frame clones only, not all of them. The table records under 450,000 clones, approximately 14% of them present only once. The sequenced sample was naive CD4+ T cells from blood. All receptors come from a man younger than 40 in good health.

The chain joins TRBV7-9 to TRBJ1-2, with D possibly TRBD1 on 6 matching bases. CDR3 length: 14 residues. The germline V gene encodes CDR1 SEHNR and CDR2 FQNEAQ (reference sequence). V was pared by 0 bases and J by 8 bases, with 13 bases between. The CDR3 reads CASSLAGGAHGYTF. The CDR3, as DNA: TGTGCCAGCAGCTTAGCCGGGGGCGCGCACGGCTACACCTTC.

The rearrangement links TRBV10-3 to TRBJ2-7; 8 bases fit TRBD2. The V and J ends lost 6 bases and 4 bases, in that order; junction bases with no gene match: 5. This CDR3 contains 13 residues. Germline V CDR1 and CDR2: ENHRY, SYGVKD. The CDR3 is CAIRLAGAYEQYV. CDR3 in DNA: TGTGCCATCAGGCTAGCGGGTGCTTACGAGCAGTACGTC.

The chain employs TRBV5-4 and TRBJ1-2; D gene uncertain. Trimming stripped 6 bases from V and 0 bases from J, with 18 bases between. From germline, CDR1 is SGHNT and CDR2 YYREEE (reference sequence). This CDR3 is 16 amino acids long. CDR3 region: CASTTKRTVTNYGYTF. For the CDR3, the DNA is TGTGCCAGCACCACAAAACGAACGGTCACTAACTATGGCTACACCTTC. Full variable domain (rest looked up from reference TRBV5-4 and TRBJ1-2): ETGVTQSPTHLIKTRGQQVTLRCSSQSGHNTVSWYQQALGQGPQFIFQYYREEENGRGNFPPRFSGLQFPNYSSELNVNALELDDSALYLCASTTKRTVTNYGYTFGSGTRLTVV.

This clone showed up just a few times. Other nucleotide sequences in the sample specify the same CDR3. This chain connects TRBV18 to TRBJ2-2; D is ambiguous. Trimming removed 3 bases from V and 5 bases from J, with 4 bases in between. Germline V CDR1 and CDR2: KGHSH, LQKENI. CDR3 length: 12 residues. CDR3 residues: CASSPRTGELFF. CDR3 bases: TGTGCCAGCTCACCTCGGACCGGGGAGCTGTTTTTT.

This clone was counted between two and nine times. V gene TRBV10-2 combines with J gene TRBJ1-1; a possible D gene is TRBD1 (5 bases). Germline lookup yields CDR1 WSHSY and CDR2 SAAADI. Trimming shortened V by 7 bases and J by 2 bases, and 14 bases separated the two germline ends. This CDR3 has 14 amino acids. CDR3 in amino acids: CASTPQTANTEAFF. CDR3 DNA sequence: TGCGCCAGCACCCCTCAGACAGCAAACACTGAAGCTTTCTTT.

This chain joins TRBV11-2 and TRBJ2-1; D gene unclear. Germline-derived CDR1 and CDR2 are SGHAT and FQNNGV. The CDR3 totals 15 residues. Trimming cost V 2 bases and J 2 bases, with 10 bases left between them. Written as DNA, the CDR3 is TGTGCCAGCAGCTTATTGGGATTACCCTACAATGAGCAGTTCTTC. This gives the protein CASSLLGLPYNEQFF.

Here the CDR3 reads CATSVGPSYAQYV. As DNA, the CDR3 is TGTGCCACTTCCGTGGGACCGAGTTACGCGCAGTACGTC. The genes are TRBV19 and TRBJ2-7; tentatively, D is TRBD1 or TRBD2 (5 bases each). Germline V gene lookup returns CDR1 LNHDA and CDR2 SQIVND (reference sequence). This CDR3 has 13 residues.

The chain uses TRBV30 and TRBJ2-5; perhaps TRBD2 as D (6 bases). The germline V gene encodes CDR1 GTSNPN and CDR2 SVGIG (reference sequence). The V and J ends lost 0 bases and 1 base respectively, with 12 bases between them. The length of the CDR3 is 15 residues. The CDR3 reads CAWSVWRAGQETQYF. The CDR3 DNA reads as TGTGCCTGGAGTGTCTGGAGGGCGGGCCAAGAGACCCAGTACTTC. Filled out from reference TRBV30 and TRBJ2-5, the complete variable domain reads SQTIHQWPATLVQPVGSPLSLECTVEGTSNPNLYWYRQAAGRGLQLLFYSVGIGQISSEVPQNLSASRPQDRQFILSSKKLLLSDSGFYLCAWSVWRAGQETQYFGPGTRLLVL.

This clone has more than one count but fewer than ten. The V call is TRBV21-1, the J call TRBJ2-3; the D segment call TRBD1 is taken from the table without a DNA check. TRBV21-1 counts as a pseudogene. The CDR3 length is 15 residues. CDR3 coding DNA: TGTGCCAGCAGCGAGGGACAGGGAGGCACAGATACGCAGTATTTT. Residues: CASSEGQGGTDTQYF.

This clone has only a few counts. This sequence joins TRBV18 and TRBJ2-5; D unresolved. The CDR3 has 15 residues. CDR1 is KGHSH, CDR2 LQKENI, per germline. The ends were cut back, 0 bases at V and 6 bases at J, with 14 bases in the middle. The CDR3: CASSPPSGRMKTQYF. DNA for the CDR3: TGTGCCAGCTCACCACCGTCTGGTAGGATGAAGACCCAGTACTTC.

This chain connects TRBV9 to TRBJ1-1; D is perhaps TRBD1 (6 bases). Germline V gene data show CDR1 as SGDLS and CDR2 as YYNGEE. Trimming left V 3 bases short and J 0 bases short, with 9 bases between. CDR3 length: 14 residues. The CDR3 DNA sequence: TGTGCCAGCAGCGCGGGACACATGAACACTGAAGCTTTCTTT. This sequence encodes CASSAGHMNTEAFF.

A few counts support this clone. The V and J genes are TRBV11-3 and TRBJ2-5; 7 bases match TRBD2. This CDR3 region has 14 residues. Germline-derived CDR1 and CDR2 are SGHNT and YENEEA. The V gene end was trimmed by 5 bases and the J gene end by 2 bases; junction bases not matched to a gene: 5. The CDR3 sequence is CASSRGGGQETQYF. The CDR3 bases are TGTGCCAGCAGCCGAGGCGGGGGTCAAGAGACCCAGTACTTC.

The chain uses TRBV7-2 and TRBJ2-3, with TRBD1 matching 9 bases. The V gene's germline CDR1 is SGHTA and CDR2 FQGNSA. CDR3 length: 15 residues. V lost 4 bases and J lost 6; bases outside the gene matches: 8. CDR3: CASSSSGTGTDTQYF. The CDR3 coding sequence is TGTGCCAGCAGCTCGTCCGGGACAGGGACCGATACGCAGTATTTT.

This clone was observed a handful of times. The chain has TRBV19 and TRBJ2-7; TRBD1 agrees at 7 bases. Per the germline V gene, CDR1 is LNHDA and CDR2 is SQIVND (reference sequence). The trim removed 3 bases at V and 6 bases at J, leaving 2 bases unmatched. This CDR3 comprises 12 residues. CDR3 bases: TGTGCCAGTAGTATGAACAGGGGCGAGCAGTACGTC. This codes for CASSMNRGEQYV.

This clone appeared a few times. The chain is built from TRBV7-2 and TRBJ2-7; 10 bases align to TRBD2. With V trimmed by 5 bases and J by 6 bases, 4 bases remained unmatched. Germline assignment: CDR1 SGHTA and CDR2 FQGNSA. The CDR3 runs to 13 residues. The CDR3 here is CASSRLAGGEQYF. Written as DNA, the CDR3 is TGTGCCAGCAGCAGACTAGCGGGCGGCGAGCAGTACTTC.

This clone was recorded a few times. This rearrangement joins TRBV7-9 to TRBJ2-1; D is unresolved. Germline V CDR1 and CDR2: SEHNR, FQNEAQ (reference sequence). Trimming pared 1 base from V and 6 bases from J, leaving 10 bases between. This CDR3 region has 14 residues. The CDR3 DNA is TGTGCCAGCAGCTTAGATGGCGGCTCCAATGAGCAGTTCTTC. Translating gives CASSLDGGSNEQFF.

This chain uses TRBV14 with TRBJ2-1; D gene unclear. The CDR3 is 16 amino acids. In germline, CDR1 is SGHDN, CDR2 FVKESK. V shed 0 bases and J shed 7 bases, with 16 bases lying between them. Here the CDR3 reads CASSQDHLVGMNEQFF. CDR3 coding DNA: TGTGCCAGCAGCCAAGACCACTTGGTTGGTATGAATGAGCAGTTCTTC.

V and J are TRBV5-1 and TRBJ2-1, with D uncertain. Trimming removed 4 bases from V and 3 bases from J, with 8 bases in between. The CDR3 loop spans 13 amino acids. Per germline, CDR1 SGHRS and CDR2 YFSETQ. The chain's CDR3 is CASSTHGYNEQFF. The CDR3 DNA is TGCGCCAGCAGCACCCATGGCTACAATGAGCAGTTCTTC.

This clone was found many times. The chain employs TRBV28 and TRBJ2-1, with D maybe TRBD2 (7 bases). The CDR3 spans 15 residues. V dropped 10 bases and J dropped 4 bases, with 20 bases sitting between them. CDR1 is MDHEN, CDR2 SYDVKM, per germline. CDR3 in amino acids: CATNAVGGGYNEQFF. The CDR3 coding sequence is TGTGCCACCAATGCGGTGGGAGGGGGGTACAATGAGCAGTTCTTC.

There are a few counts of this clone. The chain employs TRBV7-2 and TRBJ2-5; TRBD2 aligns across 7 bases. In germline, CDR1 is SGHTA, CDR2 FQGNSA. The CDR3 contains 15 residues. V shed 1 base and J 4 bases; nucleotides not matched to a gene: 6. This CDR3 is CASSLGGAGAETQYF. CDR3 coding DNA: TGTGCCAGCAGCTTAGGCGGTGCGGGAGCAGAGACCCAGTACTTC.

V usage is TRBV2 and J usage is TRBJ1-5; TRBD1 matches 7 bases. The CDR3 runs 14 residues. The germline V gene has CDR1 SNHLY and CDR2 FYNNEI. J lost 5 bases, V lost 5 bases, and 6 bases had no gene match. In nucleotides, the CDR3 is TGTGCCAGCAGTTCCCGGACAGGAGATCAGCCCCAGCATTTT. Translated, it gives CASSSRTGDQPQHF. Using reference TRBV2 and TRBJ1-5 for the parts outside the CDR3, the full variable domain is EPEVTQTPSHQVTQMGQEVILRCVPISNHLYFYWYRQILGQKVEFLVSFYNNEISEKSEIFDDQFSVERPDGSNFTLKIRSTKLEDSAMYFCASSSRTGDQPQHFGDGTRLSIL.

A few counts support this clone. V usage is TRBV30 and J usage is TRBJ2-6; possibly TRBD2 for D (5 bases). Germline V gene lookup returns CDR1 GTSNPN and CDR2 SVGIG (reference sequence). This CDR3 has 11 amino acids. V was shortened by 8 bases and J by 9 bases, with 11 bases between the two germline ends. In DNA form, the CDR3 reads TGTGCCGGACGGGGTTTCAACGTCCTGACTTTC. Protein sequence: CAGRGFNVLTF.

In its sample, this clone was seen a few times. CDR3 amino acids: CASSYSPSVRYGYTF. DNA of the CDR3: TGTGCCAGCAGCTATTCCCCCAGCGTGCGCTATGGCTACACCTTC. The chain links TRBV11-2 to TRBJ1-2; D gene unclear. The CDR3 has 15 residues. V was pared by 4 bases and J by 4 bases, with 16 bases between. The V gene's germline CDR1 is SGHAT and CDR2 FQNNGV.

This clone showed up just a few times. The CDR3 sequence: CASSQVTSGSYNEQFF. For the CDR3, the DNA is TGTGCCAGCAGCCAAGTAACTAGCGGGAGCTACAATGAGCAGTTCTTC. The V gene is TRBV4-2, the J gene TRBJ2-1; 11 positions match TRBD2. V gave up 1 base and J gave up 3 bases; unmatched junction bases: 2. Germline CDR1 and CDR2: LGHNA and YNFKEQ. This CDR3 region has 16 residues.